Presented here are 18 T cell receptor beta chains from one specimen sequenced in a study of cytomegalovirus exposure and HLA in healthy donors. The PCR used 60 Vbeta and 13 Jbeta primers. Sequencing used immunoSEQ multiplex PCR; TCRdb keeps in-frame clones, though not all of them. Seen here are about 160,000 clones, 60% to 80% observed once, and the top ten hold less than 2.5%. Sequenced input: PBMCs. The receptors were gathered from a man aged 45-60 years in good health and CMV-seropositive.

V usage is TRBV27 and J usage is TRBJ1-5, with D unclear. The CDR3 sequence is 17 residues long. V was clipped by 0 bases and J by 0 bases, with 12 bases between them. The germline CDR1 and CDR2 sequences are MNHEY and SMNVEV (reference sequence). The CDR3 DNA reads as TGTGCCAGCAGTTTATCCTCGGGTGCGTATAGCAATCAGCCCCAGCATTTT. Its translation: CASSLSSGAYSNQPQHF.

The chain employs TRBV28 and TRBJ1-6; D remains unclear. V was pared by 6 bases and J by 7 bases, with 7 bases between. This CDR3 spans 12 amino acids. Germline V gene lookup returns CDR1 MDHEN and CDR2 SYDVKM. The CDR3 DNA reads TGTGCCAGCAGGGAGCGGAATTCACCCCTCCACTTT. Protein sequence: CASRERNSPLHF.

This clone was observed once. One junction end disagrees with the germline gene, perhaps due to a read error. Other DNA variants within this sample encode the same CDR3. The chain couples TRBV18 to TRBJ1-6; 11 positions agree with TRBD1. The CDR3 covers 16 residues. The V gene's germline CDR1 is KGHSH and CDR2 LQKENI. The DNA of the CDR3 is TGTGCCAGCTCACCTCGGACAGGGGGCACTAATTCACCCCTCCACTTC. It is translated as CASSPRTGGTNSPLHF.

The CDR3 is CASGLGVQRDGYTF. CDR3 coding DNA: TGTGCTAGTGGTTTGGGGGTCCAACGGGATGGCTACACCTTC. The chain combines TRBV12-5 with TRBJ1-2; D is undetermined. The CDR3 has 14 amino acids. In germline, CDR1 is LGHNT, CDR2 FRNRAP. V was trimmed by 1 base and J by 6 bases, leaving 12 bases between them.

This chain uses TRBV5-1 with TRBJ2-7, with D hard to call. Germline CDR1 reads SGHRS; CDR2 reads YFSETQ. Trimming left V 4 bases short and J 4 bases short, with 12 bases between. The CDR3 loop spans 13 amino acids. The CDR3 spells CASSPGDGYEQYF. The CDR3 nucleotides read TGCGCCAGCAGCCCAGGCGACGGTTACGAGCAGTACTTC.

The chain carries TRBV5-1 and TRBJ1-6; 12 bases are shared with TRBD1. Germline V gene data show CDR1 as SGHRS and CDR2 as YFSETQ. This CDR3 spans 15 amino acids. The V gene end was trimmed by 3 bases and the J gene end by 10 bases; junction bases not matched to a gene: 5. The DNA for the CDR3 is TGCGCCAGCAGCTCGCCGGGACAGGGGGCCTCACCCCTCCACTTT. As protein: CASSSPGQGASPLHF.

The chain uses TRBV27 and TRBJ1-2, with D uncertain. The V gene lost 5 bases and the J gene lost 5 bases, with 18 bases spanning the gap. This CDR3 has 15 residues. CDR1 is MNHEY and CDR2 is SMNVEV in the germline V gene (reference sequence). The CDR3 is CASSQLAENSYGYTF. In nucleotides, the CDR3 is TGTGCCAGCAGTCAACTAGCAGAGAATTCTTATGGCTACACCTTC.

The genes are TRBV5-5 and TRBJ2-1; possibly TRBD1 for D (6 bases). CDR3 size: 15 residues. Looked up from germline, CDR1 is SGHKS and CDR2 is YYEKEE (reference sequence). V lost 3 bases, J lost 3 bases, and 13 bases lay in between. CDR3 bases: TGTGCCAGCAGCTCCTACGGACAGCTCTACAATGAGCAGTTCTTC. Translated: CASSSYGQLYNEQFF.

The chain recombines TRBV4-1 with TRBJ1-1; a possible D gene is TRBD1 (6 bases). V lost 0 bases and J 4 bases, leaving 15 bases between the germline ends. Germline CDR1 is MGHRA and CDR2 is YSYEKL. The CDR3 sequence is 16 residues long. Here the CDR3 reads CASSQERQRGSTEAFF. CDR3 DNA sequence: TGCGCCAGCAGCCAAGAGCGACAAAGGGGGAGCACTGAAGCTTTCTTT.

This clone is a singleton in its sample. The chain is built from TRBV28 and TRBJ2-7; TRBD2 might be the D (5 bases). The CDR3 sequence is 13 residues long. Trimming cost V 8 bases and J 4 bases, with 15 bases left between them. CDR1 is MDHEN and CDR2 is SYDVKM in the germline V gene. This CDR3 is CASAPDGGYEQYF. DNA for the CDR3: TGTGCCAGCGCCCCGGACGGAGGATACGAGCAGTACTTC.

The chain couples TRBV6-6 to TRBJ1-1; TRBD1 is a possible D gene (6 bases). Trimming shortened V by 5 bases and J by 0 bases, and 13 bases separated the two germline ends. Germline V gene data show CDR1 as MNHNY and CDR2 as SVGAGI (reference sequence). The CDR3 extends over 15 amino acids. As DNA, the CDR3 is TGTGCCAGCAGTAATAAACAGGGAATGAACACTGAAGCTTTCTTT. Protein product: CASSNKQGMNTEAFF.

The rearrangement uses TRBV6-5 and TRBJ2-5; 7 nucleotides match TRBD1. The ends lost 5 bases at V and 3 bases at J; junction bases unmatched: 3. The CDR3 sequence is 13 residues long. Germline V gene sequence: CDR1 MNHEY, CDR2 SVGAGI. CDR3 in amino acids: CASSHRGKETQYF. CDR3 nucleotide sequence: TGTGCCAGCAGTCACAGGGGAAAAGAGACCCAGTACTTC.

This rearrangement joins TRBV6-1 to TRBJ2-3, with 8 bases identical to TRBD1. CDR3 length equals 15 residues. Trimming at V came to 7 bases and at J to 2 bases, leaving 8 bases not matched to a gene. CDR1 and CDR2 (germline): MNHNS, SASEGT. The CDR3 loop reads CASTTGQAYTDTQYF. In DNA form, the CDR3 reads TGTGCCAGCACCACGGGACAGGCTTACACAGATACGCAGTATTTT.

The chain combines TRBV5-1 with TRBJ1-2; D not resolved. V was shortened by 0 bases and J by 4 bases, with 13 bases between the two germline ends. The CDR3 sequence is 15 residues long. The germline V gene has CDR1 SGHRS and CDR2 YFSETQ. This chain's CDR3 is CASSLDNGVLYGYTF. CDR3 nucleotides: TGCGCCAGCAGCTTGGATAACGGGGTTCTCTATGGCTACACCTTC.

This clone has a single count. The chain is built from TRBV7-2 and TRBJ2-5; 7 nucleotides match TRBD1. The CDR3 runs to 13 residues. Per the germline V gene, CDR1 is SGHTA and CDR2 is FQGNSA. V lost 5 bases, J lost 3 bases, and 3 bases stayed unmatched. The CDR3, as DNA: TGTGCCAGCAGCCCGGGACAGAAAGAGACCCAGTACTTC. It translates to CASSPGQKETQYF.

DNA of the CDR3: TGTGCCAGCAGCTACGGACAGGGACTCACAGATACGCAGTATTTT. Its protein product is CASSYGQGLTDTQYF. The chain couples TRBV5-4 to TRBJ2-3, with 8 bases identical to TRBD1. The length of the CDR3 is 15 residues. V lost 3 bases, J lost 2 bases, and 5 bases stayed unmatched. CDR1 and CDR2 (germline): SGHNT, YYREEE (reference sequence).

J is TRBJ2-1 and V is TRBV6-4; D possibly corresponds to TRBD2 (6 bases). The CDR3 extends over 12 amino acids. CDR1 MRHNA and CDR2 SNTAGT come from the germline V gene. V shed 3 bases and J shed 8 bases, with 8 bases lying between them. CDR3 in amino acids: CASSDGGDEQFF. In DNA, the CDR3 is TGTGCCAGCAGTGATGGAGGGGATGAGCAGTTCTTC.

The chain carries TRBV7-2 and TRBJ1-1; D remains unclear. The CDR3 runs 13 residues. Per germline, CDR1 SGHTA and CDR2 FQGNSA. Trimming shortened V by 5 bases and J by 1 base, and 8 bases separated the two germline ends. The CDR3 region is CASSPSGNTEAFF. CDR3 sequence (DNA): TGTGCCAGCAGCCCTTCGGGGAACACTGAAGCTTTCTTT.